Shown below are 22 T cell receptor beta chains from a single sample sequenced in a study of OX40 agonist ivuxolimab in advanced cancers. Assay: immunoSEQ multiplex PCR; the TCRdb copy retains only in-frame clones and omits some. Of roughly 100,000 clones in the sample, over 80% are singletons; the top ten hold 6.5% to 9%. The source material was CD4+ or CD8+ T cells sorted from blood, sampled in a trial of the OX40 agonist ivuxolimab. The receptors originated from an adult with an advanced solid tumor such as melanoma, head and neck, liver or kidney cancer.

The J gene is TRBJ1-5, the V gene TRBV2; D possibly corresponds to TRBD1 (5 bases). The CDR3 consists of 14 residues. V was clipped by 1 base and J by 7 bases, with 11 bases between them. Germline CDR1 is SNHLY and CDR2 is FYNNEI. CDR3 in DNA: TGTGCCAGCAGTGAAGTGTGGGGGATCCAGCCCCAGCATTTT. Protein product: CASSEVWGIQPQHF.

This clone appeared a single time. For the CDR3, the DNA is TGTGCCAGCAGTTTACGGCAGATCATCTACGAGCAGTACTTC. Its protein product is CASSLRQIIYEQYF. The J gene is TRBJ2-7, the V gene TRBV28, with D unresolved. The CDR3 extends over 14 amino acids. Trimming pared 2 bases from V and 3 bases from J, leaving 11 bases between. Germline V gene sequence: CDR1 MDHEN, CDR2 SYDVKM.

This clone was detected only a few times. The chain combines TRBV5-5 with TRBJ2-7; 11 positions match TRBD1. CDR1 SGHKS and CDR2 YYEKEE come from the germline V gene (reference sequence). With 2 bases clipped from V and 7 bases from J, the junction kept 5 bases outside the gene matches. CDR3 length: 14 amino acids. The chain's CDR3 is CASSLGGTGGEQYF. DNA for the CDR3: TGTGCCAGCAGCTTAGGTGGGACAGGGGGGGAGCAGTACTTC. Full variable domain (remainder filled in from reference TRBV5-5 and TRBJ2-7): DAGVTQSPTHLIKTRGQQVTLRCSPISGHKSVSWYQQVLGQGPQFIFQYYEKEERGRGNFPDRFSARQFPNYSSELNVNALLLGDSALYLCASSLGGTGGEQYFGPGTRLTVT.

The chain has TRBV5-6 and TRBJ1-1, with 9 nucleotides matching TRBD1. The CDR3 has 15 amino acids. V trimming: 4 bases; J trimming: 3 bases; junction bases outside the gene matches: 7. The germline CDR1 and CDR2 sequences are SGHDT and YYEEEE. The CDR3 loop reads CASSAGGTGYTEAFF. The CDR3 region has the DNA TGTGCCAGCAGCGCCGGAGGGACAGGGTACACTGAAGCTTTCTTT.

This sequence joins TRBV28 and TRBJ2-1; the match to TRBD2 covers 8 bases. The CDR3 has 15 residues. The V gene end was trimmed by 4 bases and the J gene end by 6 bases; junction bases not matched to a gene: 8. Germline-derived CDR1 and CDR2 are MDHEN and SYDVKM. The CDR3 here is CASSSGTSIGNEQFF. In DNA, the CDR3 is TGTGCCAGCAGTTCAGGGACTAGTATCGGCAATGAGCAGTTCTTC.

In its sample, this clone was seen once. The chain employs TRBV27 and TRBJ1-2; unclear D gene. Germline V gene lookup returns CDR1 MNHEY and CDR2 SMNVEV (reference sequence). The germline V and J ends were trimmed by 4 bases and 4 bases, with 7 bases remaining between them. This CDR3 contains 12 residues. The chain's CDR3 is CASSSRSYGYTF. DNA for the CDR3: TGTGCCAGCAGTTCTCGATCCTATGGCTACACCTTC.

The table lists this clone with a count of one. The chain uses TRBV9 and TRBJ1-2; TRBD1 is a possible D gene (6 bases). Germline CDR1 and CDR2: SGDLS and YYNGEE. The V gene lost 4 bases and the J gene lost 5 bases, with 18 bases spanning the gap. The CDR3 has 15 residues. CDR3 DNA sequence: TGTGCCAGCAGCCCCTATCAGGGGCAGGGATATGGCTACACCTTC. It translates to CASSPYQGQGYGYTF.

The V call is TRBV7-9, the J call TRBJ2-3; D gene unclear. The germline V gene has CDR1 SEHNR and CDR2 FQNEAQ (reference sequence). Trimming took off 1 base at V and 4 bases at J, with 3 bases between the two ends. CDR3 size: 12 residues. In DNA form, the CDR3 reads TGTGCCAGCAGCTTAGATTCAGATACGCAGTATTTT. Encoded protein: CASSLDSDTQYF.

This chain links TRBV11-3 with TRBJ1-1, with 8 bases that match TRBD1. This CDR3 is 16 amino acids long. J gave up 1 base and V 2 bases, and 6 bases lay outside the gene matches. From germline, CDR1 is SGHNT and CDR2 YENEEA. The DNA of the CDR3 is TGTGCCAGCAGCTTATCCCCCGGGACAGGGAACACTGAAGCTTTCTTT. Translation: CASSLSPGTGNTEAFF.

The CDR3 nucleotides are TGCGCCAGCGCTATACCCAGCCGACAGGGGAGCGGCACTGAAGCTTTCTTT. The encoded protein is CASAIPSRQGSGTEAFF. The rearrangement links TRBV4-1 to TRBJ1-1; 8 bases are shared with TRBD1. Trimming took 8 bases from V and 4 from J; bases not matched to a gene: 18. The V gene's germline CDR1 is MGHRA and CDR2 YSYEKL. The CDR3 totals 17 residues.

This clone has more than one count but fewer than ten. The missing conserved phenylalanine or tryptophan at the end of this CDR3 makes a read error likely. The limits of the CDR3 on the DNA are not certain, so only TCRdb's listed CDR3 is given. The chain uses TRBV21-1 and TRBJ1-1. TRBV21-1 is an annotated pseudogene. Counting both end residues, the CDR3 totals 8 amino acids. The CDR3 is CASRVRVL.

This chain uses TRBV7-9 with TRBJ2-1; D is possibly TRBD1 or TRBD2 (6 bases each). The CDR3 has 12 residues. Germline assignment: CDR1 SEHNR and CDR2 FQNEAQ (reference sequence). Trimming took 5 bases from V and 10 from J, leaving 12 bases between them. Here the CDR3 DNA reads TGTGCCAGCAGCCGGGGGCTTCGGGAGCAGTTCTTC. Protein product: CASSRGLREQFF.

The chain links TRBV28 to TRBJ1-1; D is undetermined. Per the germline V gene, CDR1 is MDHEN and CDR2 is SYDVKM. This CDR3 spans 11 amino acids. Trimming took 2 bases from V and 7 from J, leaving 5 bases between them. The CDR3 DNA reads as TGTGCCAGCAGTTTAGTCGGTGAAGCTTTCTTT. This gives the protein CASSLVGEAFF.

The chain employs TRBV11-3 and TRBJ2-7; 8 bases line up with TRBD2. V dropped 5 bases and J dropped 2; count of bases not matched to a gene: 5. The germline V gene encodes CDR1 SGHNT and CDR2 YENEEA. The CDR3 spans 14 residues. CDR3 protein: CASSRRGGAYEQYF. As DNA, the CDR3 is TGTGCCAGCAGCCGACGGGGGGGTGCCTACGAGCAGTACTTC.

J is TRBJ1-2 and V is TRBV5-4; D is unresolved. The ends were cut back, 4 bases at V and 0 bases at J, with 13 bases in the middle. CDR3 size: 15 residues. Germline lookup yields CDR1 SGHNT and CDR2 YYREEE (reference sequence). The CDR3 protein is CASSGPEDPNYGYTF. The DNA for the CDR3 is TGTGCCAGCAGCGGACCCGAGGACCCTAACTATGGCTACACCTTC.

The gene calls are TRBV18 and TRBJ1-1, with TRBD1 identical over 10 bases. With V trimmed by 4 bases and J by 1 base, 9 bases remained unmatched. CDR1 and CDR2 from the germline V gene are KGHSH and LQKENI. CDR3 length: 17 amino acids. The chain's CDR3 is CASSLTGTGDQNTEAFF. Written as DNA, the CDR3 is TGTGCCAGCTCACTAACCGGGACAGGGGACCAGAACACTGAAGCTTTCTTT.

This rearrangement joins TRBV6-6 to TRBJ1-4, with TRBD1 as a possible D gene (5 bases). The V gene's germline CDR1 is MNHNY and CDR2 SVGAGI (reference sequence). The CDR3 has 16 amino acids. V was clipped by 2 bases and J by 5 bases, with 15 bases between them. The CDR3 DNA reads as TGTGCCAGCAGTTACCTCGGCGGGGGGGAGAATGAAAAACTGTTTTTT. Translated: CASSYLGGGENEKLFF.

The chain is built from TRBV27 and TRBJ1-1; D may be TRBD1 (5 bases). Trimming left V 7 bases short and J 7 bases short, with 13 bases between. Per germline, CDR1 MNHEY and CDR2 SMNVEV (reference sequence). The CDR3 totals 12 residues. The CDR3 sequence is CASTGGADEAFF. CDR3 nucleotides: TGTGCCAGCACTGGAGGGGCTGATGAAGCTTTCTTT.

The V call is TRBV6-5, the J call TRBJ2-7; the D is unclear. This CDR3 has 15 amino acids. The V gene's germline CDR1 is MNHEY and CDR2 SVGAGI. Trimming cost V 2 bases and J 2 bases, with 13 bases left between them. The CDR3 sequence: CASSYLPGSAYEQYF. CDR3 in DNA: TGTGCCAGCAGTTACCTCCCCGGCTCGGCCTACGAGCAGTACTTC.

The count of this clone is one. The chain employs TRBV7-9 and TRBJ2-7, with D possibly TRBD2 on 5 matching bases. Looked up from germline, CDR1 is SEHNR and CDR2 is FQNEAQ (reference sequence). V was cut by 3 bases and J by 0 bases, with 9 bases left in between. This CDR3 has 14 residues. CDR3 sequence: CASSFGKYSYEQYF. CDR3 bases: TGTGCCAGCAGCTTCGGGAAGTACTCCTACGAGCAGTACTTC.

This chain links TRBV28 with TRBJ2-1; perhaps TRBD2 as D (6 bases). This CDR3 has 17 amino acids. Germline V gene data show CDR1 as MDHEN and CDR2 as SYDVKM. V was pared by 3 bases and J by 1 base, with 16 bases between. The CDR3, as DNA: TGTGCCAGCAGTTTTTGGGTAGCGGACCTATCCTACAATGAGCAGTTCTTC. This translates into CASSFWVADLSYNEQFF. The complete variable domain, with remaining parts taken from reference TRBV28 and TRBJ2-1, reads DVKVTQSSRYLVKRTGEKVFLECVQDMDHENMFWYRQDPGLGLRLIYFSYDVKMKEKGDIPEGYSVSREKKERFSLILESASTNQTSMYLCASSFWVADLSYNEQFFGPGTRLTVL.

V gene TRBV5-1 combines with J gene TRBJ2-2, with D perhaps being TRBD1 or TRBD2 (7 bases each). Germline lookup yields CDR1 SGHRS and CDR2 YFSETQ. The V end lost 4 bases, the J end lost 3 bases, and 13 bases lay between the germline ends. This CDR3 is 15 amino acids long. Written as DNA, the CDR3 is TGCGCCAGCAGCATACAGGGGAGGGACACCGGGGAGCTGTTTTTT. It translates to CASSIQGRDTGELFF.